The entry that follows covers one TCR beta chain sequence. The sample is drawn from a study of technical replicates of blood from a handful of donors. The CDR3 has 13 residues. Looked up from germline, CDR1 is SNHLY and CDR2 is FYNNEI. V was pared by 4 bases and J by 8 bases, with 5 bases of the junction left unmatched. Some clones are missing from TCRdb's copy, which holds only in-frame ones; the method was immunoSEQ multiplex PCR. The sample shows some 84,000 clones, about 91% of them seen only once. The chain employs TRBV2 and TRBJ1-2, with TRBD1 identical over 9 bases. This clonotype was sampled from a human donor in good health. The sequenced sample was T cells isolated from PBMCs. The CDR3 DNA is TGTGCCAGCAGTGTAGGGACAGGGTTCGGCTACACCTTC. It specifies CASSVGTGFGYTF.